This TCR beta chain was sequenced during a study of T cells after yellow fever vaccination (dated by TCRdb to about 2019). The study in broad terms: The SMART-Seq v4 Ultra Low Input RNA kit was used to prepare libraries from fractions with low cell numbers. Bulk TCR alpha and beta repertoires were sequenced longitudinally to track T-cell clones before and after primary and booster YFV17D yellow fever vaccination. The cohort comprised two healthy male donors, one aged 18 to 29 and one aged 30 to 40 years. Blood was drawn at multiple timepoints before and after primary and secondary immunization, with bulk PBMC replicates and cell subsets isolated. Broad study findings and their caveats: After the booster, most of the clones that had expanded following primary vaccination were detected again (roughly 96% of CD4 and roughly 88% of CD8), which suggests that memory was broadly maintained. The secondary T-cell response was weaker than the primary response but faster, peaking on day 5 instead of day 15. A small share of clonotypes occurred in both CD4 and CD8 compartments, likely arising from convergent recombination. Because only a couple of donors were included in the study, the extent to which the findings can be generalized is limited. FACS-sorted repertoires could contain abundant contaminating clonotypes from the bulk population, so computational filtering was required.

Spanning cysteine to phenylalanine, the CDR3 consists of 18 amino acids. Of the read, only the CDR3 DNA is kept; its 54 bases are in frame from base 1. The V and J ends are trimmed by 1 base and 0 bases, leaving 16 bases between them. The germline V gene gives CDR1 as SGHVS and CDR2 as FQNEAQ. The label giving this sample's treatment or condition can be read as: live attenuated yellow fever vaccine strain. A standard Ficoll-Paque protocol was used to isolate PBMCs from peripheral blood. Dynabeads CD4 and CD8 positive selection kits were used to isolate CD4 and CD8 T-cell fractions. RNA was extracted with TriZol from bulk PBMCs, CD4 and CD8 fractions, and dextramer-positive and dextramer-negative fractions. As regards this clonotype: Its antigen is not yet known. No quality values exist for individual bases; no much larger clone is one base distant.

Sequencer: Illumina NovaSeq 6000. Synthesis of TCR cDNA relied on 5'RACE template switching, a step that introduced a universal primer site along with unique molecular identifiers. cDNA synthesis was primed from both the TCR alpha and TCR beta constant segments. Libraries were amplified in two PCR steps, with sample barcodes and sequencing adapters added in the second step. Sequencing of the libraries was done on either Illumina HiSeq 2500 (2x100 bp) or NovaSeq (2x150 bp). The authors processed their data as follows. MIGEC handled demultiplexing of reads and collapsing into UMI consensus sequences, while MiXCR performed V(D)J alignment. Vaccine-responding clonotypes were defined with edgeR using replicate PBMC samples, requiring FDR below 0.01 and a log2 fold change above 5 up to day 15. Each bulk clonotype received a CD4 or CD8 identity based on whether the sequenced CD4 or CD8 repertoire contained that clonotype at higher abundance. The public reads were reanalyzed by TCRdb: fastp trimming at Q25, MiXCR alignment, in-frame beta chains only. Entries that share a CDR3 protein sequence are merged under the most common genes and DNA. TCRdb, rather than the study authors, made the V and J calls. The sample records 95,000 to 100,000 distinct CDR3 sequences, around 5.8% of which are singletons. The top ten clones comprise just over 40% of the sample.

Sequenced material: CD8+ T cells sorted from PBMCs, taken 10 days after the yellow fever booster vaccination. Here the chain combines TRBV7-8 and TRBJ1-3; TRBD1 is a possible D gene, resting on 6 matching bases. The receptor's source is a man aged 18 to 30 who received the YFV17D yellow fever vaccine. The CDR3 has the sequence CASSLGWGPRRSGNTIYF. The DNA sequence is as follows: TGTGCCAGCAGCTTAGGTTGGGGGCCGCGTCGCTCTGGAAACACCATATATTTT.